This T cell receptor (beta chain) emerged from a study of CXCR3-negative and CXCR3-positive naive CD8 T cells. Study overall: There were some 150 million TRB reads altogether, and each library had about 1.5 +/- 0.3 million of them. Study conclusions and caveats: CXCR3-negative and CXCR3-positive naive cells shared comparable TRBV-TRBJ usage, but memory cells did not. Hydrophobicity of TRB CDR3s was greater in CXCR3-positive naive cells than in CXCR3-negative naive cells.

CD45RO-CCR7+CD27+CD95- marked naive CD8+ T cells. Turning to this clonotype: The antigen is not known.

TRB cDNA was prepared as libraries by UMI-labeled 5' RACE. TCRdb reanalyzed the 5' RACE reads and collapses them to one entry per CDR3 protein, without DNA. This repertoire includes around 130,000 distinct CDR3 sequences. This CDR3 spans 11 amino acids. From germline, CDR1 is LNHDA and CDR2 SQIVND (reference sequence). Sample: naive CXCR3+ CD8+ T cells from blood. Noted subset: CD45RO-CCR7+CD27+CD95- naive CD8+ T cells expressing CXCR3 (TNR3+). V usage is TRBV19 and J usage is TRBJ1-3. The TCR sequence derives from a human donor in good health. Some clones in this sample may be carry-over from other donors' samples. This chain's CDR3 is CASSLLDTIYF. The full variable domain, in which reference TRBV19 and TRBJ1-3 provide the parts outside the CDR3, is DGGITQSPKYLFRKEGQNVTLSCEQNLNHDAMYWYRQDPGQGLRLIYYSQIVNDFQKGDIAEGYSVSREKKESFPLTVTSAQKNPTAFYLCASSLLDTIYFGEGSWLTVV.